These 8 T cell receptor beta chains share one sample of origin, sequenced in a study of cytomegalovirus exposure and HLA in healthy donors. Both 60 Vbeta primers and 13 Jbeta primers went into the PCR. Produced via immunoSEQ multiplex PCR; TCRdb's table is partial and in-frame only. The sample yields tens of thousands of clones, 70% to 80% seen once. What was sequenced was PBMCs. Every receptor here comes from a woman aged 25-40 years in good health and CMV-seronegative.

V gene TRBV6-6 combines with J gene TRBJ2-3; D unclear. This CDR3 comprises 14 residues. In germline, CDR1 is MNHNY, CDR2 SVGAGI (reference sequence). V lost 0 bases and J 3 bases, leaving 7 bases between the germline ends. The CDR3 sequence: CASSYSEITDTQYF. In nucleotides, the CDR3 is TGTGCCAGCAGTTACTCGGAGATTACAGATACGCAGTATTTT.

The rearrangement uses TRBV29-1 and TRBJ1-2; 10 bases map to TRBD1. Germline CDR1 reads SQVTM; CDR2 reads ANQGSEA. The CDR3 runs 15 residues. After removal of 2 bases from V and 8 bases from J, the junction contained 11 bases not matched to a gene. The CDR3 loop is CSVERGGGTGEGYTF. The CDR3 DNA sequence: TGCAGCGTTGAAAGAGGAGGGGGGACAGGGGAAGGCTACACCTTC. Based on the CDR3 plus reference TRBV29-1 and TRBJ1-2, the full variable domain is SAVISQKPSRDICQRGTSLTIQCQVDSQVTMMFWYRQQPGQSLTLIATANQGSEATYESGFVIDKFPISRPNLTFSTLTVSNMSPEDSSIYLCSVERGGGTGEGYTFGSGTRLTVV.

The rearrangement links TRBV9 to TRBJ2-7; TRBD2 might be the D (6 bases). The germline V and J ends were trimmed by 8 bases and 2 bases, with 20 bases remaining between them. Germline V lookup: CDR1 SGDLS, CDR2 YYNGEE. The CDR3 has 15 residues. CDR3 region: CASGPAISGAYEQYF. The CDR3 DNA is TGTGCCAGTGGACCGGCCATTAGCGGTGCCTACGAGCAGTACTTC.

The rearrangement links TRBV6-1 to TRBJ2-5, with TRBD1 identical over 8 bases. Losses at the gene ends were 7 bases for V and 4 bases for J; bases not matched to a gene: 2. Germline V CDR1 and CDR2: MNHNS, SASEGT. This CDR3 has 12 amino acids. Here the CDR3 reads CASNRGAETQYF. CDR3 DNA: TGTGCCAGCAACAGGGGGGCAGAGACCCAGTACTTC.

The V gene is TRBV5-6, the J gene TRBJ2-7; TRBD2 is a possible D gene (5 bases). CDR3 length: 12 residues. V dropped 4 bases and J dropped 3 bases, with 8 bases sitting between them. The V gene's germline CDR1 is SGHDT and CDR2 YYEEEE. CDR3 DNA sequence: TGTGCCAGCAGCGAGGGCCACTACGAGCAGTACTTC. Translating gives CASSEGHYEQYF.

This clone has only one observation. The CDR3 protein is CASSARQGAKTEAFF. The CDR3 DNA follows: TGCGCCAGCAGCGCGAGACAGGGGGCGAAGACTGAAGCTTTCTTT. The chain couples TRBV5-1 to TRBJ1-1; 10 bases match TRBD1. The germline gives CDR1 SGHRS, CDR2 YFSETQ. The ends lost 4 bases at V and 5 bases at J; junction bases unmatched: 8. The CDR3 has 15 amino acids.

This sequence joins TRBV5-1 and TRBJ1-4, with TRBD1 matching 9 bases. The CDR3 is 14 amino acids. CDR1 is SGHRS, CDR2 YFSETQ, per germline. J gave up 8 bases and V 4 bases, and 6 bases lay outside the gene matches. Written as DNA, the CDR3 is TGCGCCAGCAGCCGGGACAGGGTCAGCGAAAAACTGTTTTTT. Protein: CASSRDRVSEKLFF.

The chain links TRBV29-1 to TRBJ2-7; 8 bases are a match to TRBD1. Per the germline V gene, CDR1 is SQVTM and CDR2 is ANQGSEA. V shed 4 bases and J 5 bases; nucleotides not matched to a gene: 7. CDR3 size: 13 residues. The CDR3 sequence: CSVGTGRKNEQYF. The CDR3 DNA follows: TGCAGCGTTGGGACAGGGAGAAAGAACGAGCAGTACTTC.